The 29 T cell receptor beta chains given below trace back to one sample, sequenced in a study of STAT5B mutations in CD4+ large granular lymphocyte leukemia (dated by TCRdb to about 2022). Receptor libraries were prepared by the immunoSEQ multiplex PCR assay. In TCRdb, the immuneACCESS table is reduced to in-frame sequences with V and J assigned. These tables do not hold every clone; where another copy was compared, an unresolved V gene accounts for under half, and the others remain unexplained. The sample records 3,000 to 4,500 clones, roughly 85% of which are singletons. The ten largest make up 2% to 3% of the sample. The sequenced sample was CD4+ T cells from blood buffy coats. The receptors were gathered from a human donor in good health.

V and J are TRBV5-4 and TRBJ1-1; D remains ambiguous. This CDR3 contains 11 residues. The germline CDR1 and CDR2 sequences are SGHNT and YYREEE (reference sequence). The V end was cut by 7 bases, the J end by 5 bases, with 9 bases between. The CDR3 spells CASLDLTEAFF. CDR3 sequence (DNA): TGTGCCAGCCTCGATTTGACTGAAGCTTTCTTT.

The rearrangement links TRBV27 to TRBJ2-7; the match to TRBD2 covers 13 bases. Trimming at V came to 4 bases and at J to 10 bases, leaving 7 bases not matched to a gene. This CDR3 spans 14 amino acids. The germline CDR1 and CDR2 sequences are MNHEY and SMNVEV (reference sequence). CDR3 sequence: CASSSRTSGSSQYF. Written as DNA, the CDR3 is TGTGCCAGCAGTTCCCGGACTAGCGGGAGCTCCCAGTACTTC.

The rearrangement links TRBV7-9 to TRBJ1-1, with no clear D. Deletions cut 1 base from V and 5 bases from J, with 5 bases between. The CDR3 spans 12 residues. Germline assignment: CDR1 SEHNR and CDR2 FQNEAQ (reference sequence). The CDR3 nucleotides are TGTGCCAGCAGCTTAGGGGAAACTGAAGCTTTCTTT. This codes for CASSLGETEAFF.

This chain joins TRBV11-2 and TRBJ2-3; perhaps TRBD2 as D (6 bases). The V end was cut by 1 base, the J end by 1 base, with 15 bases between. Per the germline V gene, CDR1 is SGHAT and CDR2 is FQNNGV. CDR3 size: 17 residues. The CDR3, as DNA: TGTGCCAGCAGCTTAGGAATCGGCGGGAAGCGCACAGATACGCAGTATTTT. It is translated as CASSLGIGGKRTDTQYF. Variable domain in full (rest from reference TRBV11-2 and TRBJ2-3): EAGVAQSPRYKIIEKRQSVAFWCNPISGHATLYWYQQILGQGPKLLIQFQNNGVVDDSQLPKDRFSAERLKGVDSTLKIQPAKLEDSAVYLCASSLGIGGKRTDTQYFGPGTRLTVL.

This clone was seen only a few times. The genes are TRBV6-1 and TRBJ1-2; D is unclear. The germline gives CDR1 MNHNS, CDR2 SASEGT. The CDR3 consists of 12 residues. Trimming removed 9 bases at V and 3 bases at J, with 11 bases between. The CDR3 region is CASKDGYYGYTF. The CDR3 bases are TGTGCCAGTAAAGACGGCTACTATGGCTACACCTTC.

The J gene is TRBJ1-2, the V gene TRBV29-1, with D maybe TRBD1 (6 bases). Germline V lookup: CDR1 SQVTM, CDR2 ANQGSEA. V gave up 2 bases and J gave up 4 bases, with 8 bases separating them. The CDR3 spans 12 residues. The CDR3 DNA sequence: TGCAGCGTTGAAACAGGGACCTATGGCTACACCTTC. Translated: CSVETGTYGYTF. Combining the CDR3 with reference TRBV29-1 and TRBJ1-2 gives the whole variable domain SAVISQKPSRDICQRGTSLTIQCQVDSQVTMMFWYRQQPGQSLTLIATANQGSEATYESGFVIDKFPISRPNLTFSTLTVSNMSPEDSSIYLCSVETGTYGYTFGSGTRLTVV.

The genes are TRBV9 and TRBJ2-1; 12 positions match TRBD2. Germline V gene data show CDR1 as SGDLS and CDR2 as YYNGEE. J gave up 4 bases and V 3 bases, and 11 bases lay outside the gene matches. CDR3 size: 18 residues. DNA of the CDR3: TGTGCCAGCAGCGCCCGCCACCCGGGACTAGCGGGTTACAATGAGCAGTTCTTC. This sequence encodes CASSARHPGLAGYNEQFF.

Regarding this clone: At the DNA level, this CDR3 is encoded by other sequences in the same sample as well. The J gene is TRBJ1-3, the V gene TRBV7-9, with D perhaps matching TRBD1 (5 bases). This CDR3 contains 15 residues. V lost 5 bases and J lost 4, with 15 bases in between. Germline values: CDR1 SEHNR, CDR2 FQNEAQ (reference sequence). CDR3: CASSLQAGSGNTIYF. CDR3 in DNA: TGTGCCAGCAGCCTTCAGGCAGGGTCGGGAAACACCATATATTTT.

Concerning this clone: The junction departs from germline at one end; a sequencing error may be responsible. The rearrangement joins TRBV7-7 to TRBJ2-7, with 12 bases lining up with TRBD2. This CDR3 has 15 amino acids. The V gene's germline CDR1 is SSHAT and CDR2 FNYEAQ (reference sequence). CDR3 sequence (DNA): TGTGCTAGCAGCTCCTGGACTAGCGGGATCGACGAGCAGTACTTC. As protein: CASSSWTSGIDEQYF.

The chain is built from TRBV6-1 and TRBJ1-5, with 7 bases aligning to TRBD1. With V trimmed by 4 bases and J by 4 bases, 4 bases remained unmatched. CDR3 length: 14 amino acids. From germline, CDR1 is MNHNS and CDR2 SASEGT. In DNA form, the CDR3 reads TGTGCCAGCAGTGGAGAGACAGGGAATCAGCCCCAGCATTTT. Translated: CASSGETGNQPQHF.

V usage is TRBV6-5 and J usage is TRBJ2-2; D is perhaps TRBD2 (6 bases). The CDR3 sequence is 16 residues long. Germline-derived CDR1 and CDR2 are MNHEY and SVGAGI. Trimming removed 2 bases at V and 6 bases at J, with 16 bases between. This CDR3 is CASSYSRDWSSGELFF. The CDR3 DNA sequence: TGTGCCAGCAGTTACAGCCGGGACTGGAGTTCCGGGGAGCTGTTTTTT.

CDR3 sequence: CASRPQGRGSEQYF. The CDR3 DNA sequence: TGCGCCAGCAGGCCTCAGGGGAGGGGGAGCGAGCAGTACTTC. V is TRBV4-1 and J is TRBJ2-7, with D maybe TRBD2 (7 bases). Germline V gives CDR1 MGHRA, CDR2 YSYEKL. This CDR3 is built from 14 residues. V was cut by 6 bases and J by 6 bases, with 18 bases left in between.

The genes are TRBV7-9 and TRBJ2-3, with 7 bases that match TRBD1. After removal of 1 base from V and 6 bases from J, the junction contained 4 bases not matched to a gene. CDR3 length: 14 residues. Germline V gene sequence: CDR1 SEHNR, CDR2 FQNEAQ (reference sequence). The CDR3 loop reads CASSLEQGRDTQYF. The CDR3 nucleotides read TGTGCCAGCAGCTTAGAACAGGGGCGTGATACGCAGTATTTT.

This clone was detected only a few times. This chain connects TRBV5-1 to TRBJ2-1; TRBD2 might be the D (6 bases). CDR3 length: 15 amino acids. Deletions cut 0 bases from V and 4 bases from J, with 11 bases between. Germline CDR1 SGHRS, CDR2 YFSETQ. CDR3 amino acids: CASSLVRGVYNEQFF. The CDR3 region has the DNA TGCGCCAGCAGCTTGGTTCGCGGGGTGTACAATGAGCAGTTCTTC.

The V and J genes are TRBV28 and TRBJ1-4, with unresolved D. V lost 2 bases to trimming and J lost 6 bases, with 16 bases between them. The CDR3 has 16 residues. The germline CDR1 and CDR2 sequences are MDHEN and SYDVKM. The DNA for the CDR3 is TGTGCCAGCAGTTTAGGAGGGTGGGCGAAAGATGAAAAACTGTTTTTT. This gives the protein CASSLGGWAKDEKLFF.

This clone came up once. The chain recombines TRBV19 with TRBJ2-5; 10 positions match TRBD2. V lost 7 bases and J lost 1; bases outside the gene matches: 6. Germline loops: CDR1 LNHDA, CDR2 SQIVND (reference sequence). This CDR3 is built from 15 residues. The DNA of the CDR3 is TGTGCCAGTACCCTAGCGGGAGCTAGCCAAGAGACCCAGTACTTC. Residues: CASTLAGASQETQYF.

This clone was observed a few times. CDR3 region: CASIRQGRGGEQYF. Written as DNA, the CDR3 is TGTGCCAGCATAAGACAGGGGAGGGGTGGGGAGCAGTACTTC. The rearrangement uses TRBV2 and TRBJ2-7, with D tentatively TRBD1 (8 bases). Per the germline V gene, CDR1 is SNHLY and CDR2 is FYNNEI. This CDR3 spans 14 amino acids. Trimming left V 7 bases short and J 7 bases short, with 20 bases between.

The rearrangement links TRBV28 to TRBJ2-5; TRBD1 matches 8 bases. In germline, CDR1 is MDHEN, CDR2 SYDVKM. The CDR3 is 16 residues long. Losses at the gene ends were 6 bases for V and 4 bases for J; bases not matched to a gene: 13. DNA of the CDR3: TGTGCCAGCAGCGCCCTTACCAGGGGGCGCGTAGAGACCCAGTACTTC. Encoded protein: CASSALTRGRVETQYF.

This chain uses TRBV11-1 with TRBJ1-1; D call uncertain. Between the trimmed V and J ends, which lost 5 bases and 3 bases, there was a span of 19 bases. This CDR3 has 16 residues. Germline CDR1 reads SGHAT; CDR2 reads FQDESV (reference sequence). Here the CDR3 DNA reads TGTGCCAGCAGCCCCCCGGGGAAGGGTTTGGACACTGAAGCTTTCTTT. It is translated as CASSPPGKGLDTEAFF.

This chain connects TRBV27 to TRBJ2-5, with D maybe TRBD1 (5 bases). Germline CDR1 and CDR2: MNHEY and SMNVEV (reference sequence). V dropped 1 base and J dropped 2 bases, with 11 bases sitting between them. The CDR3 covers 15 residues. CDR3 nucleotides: TGTGCCAGCAGTTTATATTGGGGCGAACAAGAGACCCAGTACTTC. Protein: CASSLYWGEQETQYF.

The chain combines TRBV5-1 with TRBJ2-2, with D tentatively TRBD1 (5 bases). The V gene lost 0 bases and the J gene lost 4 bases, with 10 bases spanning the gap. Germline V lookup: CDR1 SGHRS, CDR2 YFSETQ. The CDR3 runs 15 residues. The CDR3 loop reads CASSLGGWGTGELFF. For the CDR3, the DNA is TGCGCCAGCAGCTTGGGGGGCTGGGGCACCGGGGAGCTGTTTTTT.

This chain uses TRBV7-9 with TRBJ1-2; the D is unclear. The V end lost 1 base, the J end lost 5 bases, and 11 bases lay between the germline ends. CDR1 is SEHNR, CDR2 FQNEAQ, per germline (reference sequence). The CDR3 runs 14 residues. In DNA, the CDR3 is TGTGCCAGCAGCTTAGTACTCCACTGGTATGGCTACACCTTC. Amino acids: CASSLVLHWYGYTF.

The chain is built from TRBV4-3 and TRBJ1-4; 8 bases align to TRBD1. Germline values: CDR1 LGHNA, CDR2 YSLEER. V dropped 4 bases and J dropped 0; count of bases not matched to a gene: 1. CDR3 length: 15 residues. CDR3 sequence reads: CASSLGQATNEKLFF. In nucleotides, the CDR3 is TGCGCCAGCAGCCTGGGACAGGCAACTAATGAAAAACTGTTTTTT.

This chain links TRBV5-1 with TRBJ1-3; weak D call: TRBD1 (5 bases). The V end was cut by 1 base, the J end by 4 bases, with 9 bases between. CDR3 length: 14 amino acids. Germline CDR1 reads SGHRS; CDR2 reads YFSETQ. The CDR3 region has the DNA TGCGCCAGCAGCTTGAATAGGGGAGGAAACACCATATATTTT. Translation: CASSLNRGGNTIYF.

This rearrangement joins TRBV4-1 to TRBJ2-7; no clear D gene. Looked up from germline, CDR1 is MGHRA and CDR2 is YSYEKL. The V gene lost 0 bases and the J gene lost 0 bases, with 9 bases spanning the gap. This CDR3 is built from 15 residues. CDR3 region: CASSQDSANSYEQYF. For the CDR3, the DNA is TGCGCCAGCAGCCAAGATTCGGCCAACTCCTACGAGCAGTACTTC.

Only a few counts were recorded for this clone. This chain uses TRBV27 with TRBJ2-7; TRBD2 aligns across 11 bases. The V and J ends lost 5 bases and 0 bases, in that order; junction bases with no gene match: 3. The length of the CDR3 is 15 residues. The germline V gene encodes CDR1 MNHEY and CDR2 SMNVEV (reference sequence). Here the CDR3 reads CASSPGTSGSYEQYF. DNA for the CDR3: TGTGCCAGCAGTCCCGGGACTAGCGGCTCCTACGAGCAGTACTTC.

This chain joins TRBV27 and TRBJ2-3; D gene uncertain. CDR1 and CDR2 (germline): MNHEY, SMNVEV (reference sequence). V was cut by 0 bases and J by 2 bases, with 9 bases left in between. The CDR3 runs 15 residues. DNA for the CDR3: TGTGCCAGCAGTTTATCCATCCTGCTCACAGATACGCAGTATTTT. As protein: CASSLSILLTDTQYF.

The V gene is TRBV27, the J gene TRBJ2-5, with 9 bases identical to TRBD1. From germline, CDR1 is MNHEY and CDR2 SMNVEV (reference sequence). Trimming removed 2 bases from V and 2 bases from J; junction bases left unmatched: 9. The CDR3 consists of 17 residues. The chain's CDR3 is CASSLLMTGGFQETQYF. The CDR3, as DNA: TGTGCCAGCAGTTTACTAATGACAGGGGGATTTCAAGAGACCCAGTACTTC.

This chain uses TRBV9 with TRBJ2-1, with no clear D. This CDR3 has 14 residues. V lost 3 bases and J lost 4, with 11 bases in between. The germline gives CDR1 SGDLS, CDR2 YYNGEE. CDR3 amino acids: CASSAYDSYNEQFF. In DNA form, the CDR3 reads TGTGCCAGCAGCGCTTACGACTCGTACAATGAGCAGTTCTTC.